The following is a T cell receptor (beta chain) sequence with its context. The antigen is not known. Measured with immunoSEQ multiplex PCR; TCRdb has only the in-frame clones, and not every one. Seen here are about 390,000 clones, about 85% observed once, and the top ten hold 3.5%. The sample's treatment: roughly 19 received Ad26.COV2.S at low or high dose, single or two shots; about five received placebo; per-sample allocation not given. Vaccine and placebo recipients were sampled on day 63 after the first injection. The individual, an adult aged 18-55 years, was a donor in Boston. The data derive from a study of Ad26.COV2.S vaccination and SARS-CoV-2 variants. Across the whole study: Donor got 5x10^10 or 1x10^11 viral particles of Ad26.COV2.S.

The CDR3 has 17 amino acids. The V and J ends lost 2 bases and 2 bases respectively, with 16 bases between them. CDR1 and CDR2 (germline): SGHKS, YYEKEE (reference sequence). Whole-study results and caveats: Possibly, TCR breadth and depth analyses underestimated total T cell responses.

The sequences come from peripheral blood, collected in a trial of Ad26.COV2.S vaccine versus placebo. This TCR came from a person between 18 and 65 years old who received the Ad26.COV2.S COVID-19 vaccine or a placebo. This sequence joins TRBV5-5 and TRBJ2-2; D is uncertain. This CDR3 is CASSLTPSPSNTGELFF. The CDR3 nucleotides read TGTGCCAGCAGCTTAACCCCTAGTCCCTCAAACACCGGGGAGCTGTTTTTT.